These T cell receptor beta chains were read from a single sample in a study of tumor-infiltrating lymphocytes in primary liver carcinoma. TCRdb passed the multiplex PCR reads through MiXCR, listing each CDR3 protein once. The data show 95,000 to 100,000 distinct CDR3 sequences, around 66% seen once. The sample was liver tumor tissue from sampling region 2. The source is a woman aged 55-70 years with primary liver carcinoma and hepatitis B virus infection. Each CDR3 is given with its conserved first and last residue. Fields, in order: clone size, V gene, J gene, CDR3 protein. Clone size is not always given. Where it is, it says once, few, many or a class for expanded clones.

size: -
V: TRBV6-1
J: TRBJ2-6
CDR3: CASSGNSWVANVLTF

size: -
V: TRBV20-1
J: TRBJ2-5
CDR3: CSAPGSRVGETQYF

size: -
V: TRBV6-5
J: TRBJ2-4
CDR3: CTSSRMGQGKNIQYF

size: many
V: TRBV30
J: TRBJ1-5
CDR3: CAWSARWGQGVRDQPQHF

size: -
V: TRBV12-3/TRBV12-4
J: TRBJ2-2
CDR3: CATDLRDSLTGELLF

size: -
V: TRBV29-1
J: TRBJ1-1
CDR3: CSVMTLRMNTEAFF

size: -
V: TRBV11-2
J: TRBJ2-3
CDR3: CASSLDRGHTQYF

size: -
V: TRBV12-3/TRBV12-4
J: TRBJ1-3
CDR3: CATRTGGYTIYF

size: many
V: TRBV5-6
J: TRBJ2-3
CDR3: CASSRGLNRADTQYF

size: -
V: TRBV4-2
J: TRBJ2-7
CDR3: CASSQDGDSYEHYF

size: -
V: TRBV11-2
J: TRBJ2-7
CDR3: CTSSLDPDHTSERYF

size: -
V: TRBV9
J: TRBJ2-5
CDR3: CASSSSPGNQETQYF

size: -
V: TRBV12-3/TRBV12-4
J: TRBJ2-1
CDR3: CACSQRPKSMAYNEQFF

size: -
V: TRBV11-3
J: TRBJ2-7
CDR3: CASSLGTGGSLEQCF

size: -
V: TRBV5-6
J: TRBJ2-4
CDR3: CAISRRDLNIQYF

size: -
V: TRBV29-1
J: TRBJ2-1
CDR3: CIVAPWGTYNEQFF

size: -
V: TRBV4-1
J: TRBJ1-2
CDR3: CASSDRTDSKYGYTF

size: -
V: TRBV6-5
J: TRBJ1-5
CDR3: CASSYWGQGNQPQHF

size: -
V: TRBV28
J: TRBJ2-4
CDR3: CASSPGLAGGFGKNIQCF

size: medium-sized
V: TRBV6-1
J: TRBJ2-1
CDR3: CASRGTSGREGEQFF

size: once
V: TRBV7-9
J: TRBJ1-2
CDR3: CASSPEWPGQGGGYTF

size: many
V: TRBV5-4
J: TRBJ2-3
CDR3: CASSLTRGAASTDTQYF

size: -
V: TRBV6-5
J: TRBJ2-1
CDR3: CASRETSGSRWNKQFF

size: medium-sized
V: TRBV11-3
J: TRBJ2-1
CDR3: CASSRDSAYNEQFF

size: -
V: TRBV11-2
J: TRBJ1-2
CDR3: CASSSSMDSNTF

size: -
V: TRBV7-3
J: TRBJ1-5
CDR3: CASSQGGQGQPQHF

size: -
V: TRBV28
J: TRBJ2-7
CDR3: CASCYGGVSYEQYF

size: -
V: TRBV19
J: TRBJ1-5
CDR3: CASSMSTGGNQPQHF

size: -
V: TRBV4-1
J: TRBJ2-5
CDR3: CASSQDLGDRETQYF

size: many
V: TRBV5-1
J: TRBJ2-1
CDR3: CASSGTSGGGEQFF

size: -
V: TRBV4-1
J: TRBJ2-3
CDR3: CASSQAPIRTSGRATDTQYF

size: few
V: TRBV20-1
J: TRBJ1-1
CDR3: CSAGANTEAFF

size: many
V: TRBV11-3
J: TRBJ2-1
CDR3: CASSLDFFFRGSSYNEQFF

size: -
V: TRBV11-3
J: TRBJ2-1
CDR3: CASSLGPVEWGVDEQFF

size: -
V: TRBV4-2
J: TRBJ2-1
CDR3: CADSQAPAGGPRDNEQFF

size: -
V: TRBV28
J: TRBJ2-4
CDR3: CASSLGGAKNIHYF

size: once
V: TRBV7-8
J: TRBJ2-3
CDR3: CASSTGGLSSTDTQFF

size: -
V: TRBV25-1
J: TRBJ2-3
CDR3: CASSDDERRENTQYF

size: many
V: TRBV5-1
J: TRBJ1-3
CDR3: CASSSTGPSGNTIYF

size: -
V: TRBV6-5
J: TRBJ1-2
CDR3: CASRTPPGDGYTF

size: -
V: TRBV12-3/TRBV12-4
J: TRBJ2-7
CDR3: CASSPWLAATYEVYF